The clone carrying this T cell receptor beta chain was seen just once. The antigen is not known. The PCR used 60 Vbeta and 13 Jbeta primers. Authors' data handling: Later reanalysis found around 80 million unique TCR beta chains, about 11 million of them shared. TCRdb's copy holds only in-frame clones and misses some; the assay was immunoSEQ multiplex PCR. V, J and clone size derive from that table, while D and trimming were established from the DNA sequence. The sample lists 90,000 to 120,000 clones, roughly three quarters occurring once. These data come from a study of cytomegalovirus exposure and HLA in healthy donors. General study results and limits: The study designated 160 or so TCR beta chains cytomegalovirus-associated. Both high specificity and high sensitivity reportedly marked the classifier's diagnosis of cytomegalovirus status.

After removal of 2 bases from V and 5 bases from J, the junction contained 4 bases not matched to a gene. This CDR3 contains 14 residues. Germline V gene sequence: CDR1 MNHEY, CDR2 SVGAGI. V usage is TRBV6-5 and J usage is TRBJ1-2; 8 nucleotides line up with TRBD1. This clonotype originated in a man aged 18 to 30 in good health and CMV-seronegative. Input material: PBMCs. The CDR3 nucleotides are TGTGCCAGCAGTTACGCAGGGGGCGAGTATGGCTACACCTTC. Translating gives CASSYAGGEYGYTF.